The 19 T cell receptor beta chains in this list originate from one sample, sequenced in a study of technical replicates of blood from several donors. Some clones are missing from TCRdb's copy, which holds only in-frame ones; the method was immunoSEQ multiplex PCR. This sample carries about 80,000 clones, 85% to 95% of them seen once, and the ten largest clones take around 0.38%. The specimen was T cells isolated from PBMCs. These receptor sequences come from a human donor in good health.

The chain is built from TRBV9 and TRBJ2-5, with D perhaps matching TRBD1 (5 bases). The V and J ends lost 5 bases and 4 bases respectively, with 15 bases between them. The germline gives CDR1 SGDLS, CDR2 YYNGEE. The CDR3 spans 14 residues. CDR3 nucleotide sequence: TGTGCCAGCAGGCCAGAAGGGGTACGAGAGACCCAGTACTTC. Translating gives CASRPEGVRETQYF.

The genes are TRBV19 and TRBJ2-7; no reliable D call. In germline, CDR1 is LNHDA, CDR2 SQIVND (reference sequence). The CDR3 covers 13 residues. V lost 4 bases to trimming and J lost 1 base, with 8 bases between them. CDR3 protein: CASSNGRSYEQYF. In DNA form, the CDR3 reads TGTGCCAGTAGTAACGGCAGGTCCTACGAGCAGTACTTC.

The rearrangement joins TRBV7-2 to TRBJ2-7; D not certain. Germline V gives CDR1 SGHTA, CDR2 FQGNSA. This CDR3 comprises 13 residues. V was trimmed by 4 bases and J by 7 bases, leaving 14 bases between them. The CDR3: CASSYPPGREQYF. CDR3 DNA: TGTGCCAGCAGCTACCCCCCGGGTCGGGAGCAGTACTTC. Using reference TRBV7-2 and TRBJ2-7 for the parts outside the CDR3, the full variable domain is GAGVSQSPSNKVTEKGKDVELRCDPISGHTALYWYRQSLGQGLEFLIYFQGNSAPDKSGLPSDRFSAERTGGSVSTLTIQRTQQEDSAVYLCASSYPPGREQYFGPGTRLTVT.

The chain joins TRBV6-1 to TRBJ2-7, with TRBD2 identical over 8 bases. CDR3 length: 14 amino acids. Trimming took 6 bases from V and 0 from J; bases not matched to a gene: 4. CDR1 is MNHNS and CDR2 is SASEGT in the germline V gene. The CDR3 DNA reads TGTGCCAGCAGACTAGCGGAGAGCTCCTACGAGCAGTACTTC. Translating it yields CASRLAESSYEQYF.

The chain has TRBV11-2 and TRBJ2-7; D is unresolved. Looked up from germline, CDR1 is SGHAT and CDR2 is FQNNGV. This CDR3 comprises 15 residues. Trimming shortened V by 0 bases and J by 3 bases, and 12 bases separated the two germline ends. CDR3: CASSLDPDSRYEQYF. The CDR3, as DNA: TGTGCCAGCAGCTTAGATCCCGACTCTCGCTACGAGCAGTACTTC.

The chain recombines TRBV27 with TRBJ1-1; tentatively, D is TRBD1 (5 bases). In germline, CDR1 is MNHEY, CDR2 SMNVEV (reference sequence). The CDR3 extends over 17 amino acids. Trimming left V 7 bases short and J 0 bases short, with 21 bases between. CDR3 nucleotide sequence: TGTGCCAGCAACCCTGGGGGACTGCTGACCATGAACACTGAAGCTTTCTTT. It is translated as CASNPGGLLTMNTEAFF.

The DNA of the CDR3 is TGTGCCAGCAGGACTAGCGGCACAGATACGCAGTATTTT. This gives the protein CASRTSGTDTQYF. The J gene is TRBJ2-3, the V gene TRBV6-1, with 8 bases lining up with TRBD2. Germline CDR1 MNHNS, CDR2 SASEGT. CDR3 length: 13 residues. J lost 1 base, V lost 6 bases, and 0 bases had no gene match.

The chain combines TRBV12-5 with TRBJ1-1; 7 bases align to TRBD1. CDR1 is LGHNT and CDR2 is FRNRAP in the germline V gene. The CDR3 loop spans 17 amino acids. V shed 4 bases and J 5 bases; nucleotides not matched to a gene: 16. The CDR3 bases are TGTGCTAGTGGTTGGAACCATATGGAGGGGGCGCCTACTGAAGCTTTCTTT. Residues: CASGWNHMEGAPTEAFF. The variable domain in full, with the rest retrieved from reference TRBV12-5 and TRBJ1-1, is DARVTQTPRHKVTEMGQEVTMRCQPILGHNTVFWYRQTMMQGLELLAYFRNRAPLDDSGMPKDRFSAEMPDATLATLKIQPSEPRDSAVYFCASGWNHMEGAPTEAFFGQGTRLTVV.

V is TRBV5-1 and J is TRBJ2-1; 7 bases agree with TRBD1. From germline, CDR1 is SGHRS and CDR2 YFSETQ. The CDR3 contains 14 residues. The V gene end was trimmed by 4 bases and the J gene end by 5 bases; junction bases not matched to a gene: 6. The DNA of the CDR3 is TGCGCCAGCAGCGAGACAGGGTTAAACAATGAGCAGTTCTTC. This encodes CASSETGLNNEQFF. Combining the CDR3 with reference TRBV5-1 and TRBJ2-1 gives the whole variable domain KAGVTQTPRYLIKTRGQQVTLSCSPISGHRSVSWYQQTPGQGLQFLFEYFSETQRNKGNFPGRFSGRQFSNSRSEMNVSTLELGDSALYLCASSETGLNNEQFFGPGTRLTVL.

The J gene is TRBJ1-1, the V gene TRBV7-8; no definite D call. From germline, CDR1 is SGHVS and CDR2 FQNEAQ. V gave up 4 bases and J gave up 7 bases, with 13 bases separating them. This CDR3 is built from 13 residues. CDR3 sequence reads: CASSSPLLFEAFF. CDR3 in DNA: TGTGCCAGCAGCTCACCTCTCCTATTTGAAGCTTTCTTT.

V gene TRBV7-9 combines with J gene TRBJ2-5; the D gene is possibly TRBD2 (6 bases). The CDR3 consists of 15 residues. V gave up 4 bases and J gave up 2 bases, with 14 bases separating them. The germline gives CDR1 SEHNR, CDR2 FQNEAQ (reference sequence). The DNA for the CDR3 is TGTGCCAGCAGCTCAGAGGGACTGGATCAAGAGACCCAGTACTTC. Translation gives CASSSEGLDQETQYF. The full variable domain, with the rest looked up from reference TRBV7-9 and TRBJ2-5, is DTGVSQNPRHKITKRGQNVTFRCDPISEHNRLYWYRQTLGQGPEFLTYFQNEAQLEKSRLLSDRFSAERPKGSFSTLEIQRTEQGDSAMYLCASSSEGLDQETQYFGPGTRLLVL.

The chain is built from TRBV6-5 and TRBJ1-4, with D possibly matching TRBD1 (6 bases). V was trimmed by 5 bases and J by 5 bases, leaving 15 bases between them. This CDR3 contains 15 residues. The germline gives CDR1 MNHEY, CDR2 SVGAGI. The CDR3 sequence is CASSLTGTLNEKLFF. CDR3 sequence (DNA): TGTGCCAGCAGTCTGACCGGGACACTAAATGAAAAACTGTTTTTT.

The chain links TRBV5-6 to TRBJ2-7; possible D gene TRBD1, 6 bases. Germline CDR1 reads SGHDT; CDR2 reads YYEEEE. V was trimmed by 1 base and J by 5 bases, leaving 10 bases between them. CDR3 length equals 13 residues. CDR3 protein: CASSLPRGNEQYF. CDR3 coding DNA: TGTGCCAGCAGCTTGCCCAGGGGCAACGAGCAGTACTTC.

The chain joins TRBV2 to TRBJ2-1; D call uncertain. The CDR3 length is 12 residues. Germline V gene sequence: CDR1 SNHLY, CDR2 FYNNEI. The V end was cut by 2 bases, the J end by 6 bases, with 5 bases between. CDR3 amino acids: CASSESRNEQFF. The CDR3 DNA sequence: TGTGCCAGCAGTGAATCTCGCAATGAGCAGTTCTTC.

The rearrangement joins TRBV6-5 to TRBJ2-5, with D maybe TRBD2 (5 bases). V was cut by 6 bases and J by 5 bases, with 7 bases left in between. CDR3 length: 11 amino acids. Germline CDR1 is MNHEY and CDR2 is SVGAGI. CDR3 nucleotides: TGTGCCAGCAGGACGGGGGAGACCCAGTACTTC. This translates into CASRTGETQYF.

A few counts support this clone. The chain has TRBV5-4 and TRBJ1-4; 8 bases are shared with TRBD1. Trimming cost V 4 bases and J 7 bases; bases outside gene matches: 9. This CDR3 is built from 15 residues. From germline, CDR1 is SGHNT and CDR2 YYREEE (reference sequence). The CDR3 region is CASSASGQGGEKLFF. In DNA form, the CDR3 reads TGTGCCAGCAGCGCTAGTGGACAGGGAGGTGAAAAACTGTTTTTT. Looking up the rest from reference TRBV5-4 and TRBJ1-4 gives the full variable domain: ETGVTQSPTHLIKTRGQQVTLRCSSQSGHNTVSWYQQALGQGPQFIFQYYREEENGRGNFPPRFSGLQFPNYSSELNVNALELDDSALYLCASSASGQGGEKLFFGSGTQLSVL.

The V call is TRBV30, the J call TRBJ1-5; no reliable D call. The CDR3 is 15 residues long. The V gene's germline CDR1 is GTSNPN and CDR2 SVGIG (reference sequence). V was cut by 0 bases and J by 0 bases, with 9 bases left in between. The CDR3 coding sequence is TGTGCCTGGAGTGTCGTGGGAGGTAGCAATCAGCCCCAGCATTTT. It encodes CAWSVVGGSNQPQHF.

This chain connects TRBV7-8 to TRBJ2-7, with D tentatively TRBD1 (5 bases). Germline V CDR1 and CDR2: SGHVS, FQNEAQ. CDR3 length: 11 amino acids. Trimming cost V 9 bases and J 3 bases, with 9 bases left between them. The CDR3 coding sequence is TGTGCCAGTCTAGACAGCTACGAGCAGTACTTC. Its protein is CASLDSYEQYF.

CDR3: CASSFGEGGADTQYF. As DNA, the CDR3 is TGTGCCAGCAGTTTCGGGGAGGGAGGTGCAGATACGCAGTATTTT. This sequence joins TRBV28 and TRBJ2-3, with 7 positions matching TRBD2. The CDR3 has 15 residues. Germline trimming cut 3 bases from V and 4 bases from J; bases unmatched to any gene: 7. Per germline, CDR1 MDHEN and CDR2 SYDVKM.